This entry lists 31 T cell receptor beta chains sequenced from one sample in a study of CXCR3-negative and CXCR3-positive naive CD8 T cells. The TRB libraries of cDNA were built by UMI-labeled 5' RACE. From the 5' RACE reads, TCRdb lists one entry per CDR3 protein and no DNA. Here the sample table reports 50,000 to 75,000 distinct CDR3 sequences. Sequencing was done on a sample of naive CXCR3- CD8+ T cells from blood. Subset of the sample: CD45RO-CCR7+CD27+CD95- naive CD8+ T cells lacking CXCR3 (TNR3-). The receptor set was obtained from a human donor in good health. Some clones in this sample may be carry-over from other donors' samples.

CDR3 sequence: CASSQDLWTGQLYGYTF. The gene calls are TRBV4-3 and TRBJ1-2; TCRdb's D gene call, TRBD1, goes unchecked for lack of DNA. The CDR3 is 17 residues long. Germline lookup yields CDR1 LGHNA and CDR2 YSLEER.

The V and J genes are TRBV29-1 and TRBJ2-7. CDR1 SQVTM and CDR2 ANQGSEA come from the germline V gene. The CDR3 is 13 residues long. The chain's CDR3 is CSVAEDISYEQYF.

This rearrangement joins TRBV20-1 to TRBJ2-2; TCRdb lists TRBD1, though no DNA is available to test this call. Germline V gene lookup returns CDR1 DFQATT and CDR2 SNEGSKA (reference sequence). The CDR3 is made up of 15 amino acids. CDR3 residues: CSAPGTGMNTGELFF.

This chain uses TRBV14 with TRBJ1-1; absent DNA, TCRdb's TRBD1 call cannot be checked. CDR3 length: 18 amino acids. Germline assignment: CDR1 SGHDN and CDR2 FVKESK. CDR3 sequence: CASSLRPGQGALNTEAFF.

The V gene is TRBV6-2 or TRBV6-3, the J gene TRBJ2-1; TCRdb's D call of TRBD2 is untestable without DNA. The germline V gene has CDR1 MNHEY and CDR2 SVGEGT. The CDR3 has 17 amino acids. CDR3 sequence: CASSSGAGTMTYNEQFF.

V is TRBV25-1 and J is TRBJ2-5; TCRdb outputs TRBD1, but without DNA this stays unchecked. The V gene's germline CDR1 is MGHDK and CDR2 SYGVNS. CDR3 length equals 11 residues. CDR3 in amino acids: CASSRVETQYF.

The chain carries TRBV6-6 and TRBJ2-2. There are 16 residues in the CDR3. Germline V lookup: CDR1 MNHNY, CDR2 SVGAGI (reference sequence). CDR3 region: CASSYSRALAAGELFF.

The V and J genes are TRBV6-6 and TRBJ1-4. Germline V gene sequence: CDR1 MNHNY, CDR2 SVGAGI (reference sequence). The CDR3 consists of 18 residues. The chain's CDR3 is CASSYSASTGLNNEKLFF.

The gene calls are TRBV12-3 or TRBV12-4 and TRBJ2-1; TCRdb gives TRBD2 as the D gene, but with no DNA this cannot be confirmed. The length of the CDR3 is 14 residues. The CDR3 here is CASKSGPPYNEQFF.

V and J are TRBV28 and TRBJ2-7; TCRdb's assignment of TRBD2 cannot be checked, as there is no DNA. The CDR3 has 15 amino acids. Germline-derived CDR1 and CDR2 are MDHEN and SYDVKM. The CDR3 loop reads CASSLQRGLSYEQYF.

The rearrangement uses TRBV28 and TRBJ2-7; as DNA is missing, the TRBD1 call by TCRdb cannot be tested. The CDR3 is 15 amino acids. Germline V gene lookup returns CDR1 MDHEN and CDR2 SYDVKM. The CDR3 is CASNPGMEASYEQYF.

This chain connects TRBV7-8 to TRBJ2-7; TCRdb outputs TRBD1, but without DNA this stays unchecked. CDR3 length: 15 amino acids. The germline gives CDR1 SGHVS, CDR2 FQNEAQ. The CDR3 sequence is CASSFRTGIVGEQYF. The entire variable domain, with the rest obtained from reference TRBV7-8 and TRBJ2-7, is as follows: GAGVSQSPRYKVAKRGQDVALRCDPISGHVSLFWYQQALGQGPEFLTYFQNEAQLDKSGLPSDRFFAERPEGSVSTLKIQRTQQEDSAVYLCASSFRTGIVGEQYFGPGTRLTVT.

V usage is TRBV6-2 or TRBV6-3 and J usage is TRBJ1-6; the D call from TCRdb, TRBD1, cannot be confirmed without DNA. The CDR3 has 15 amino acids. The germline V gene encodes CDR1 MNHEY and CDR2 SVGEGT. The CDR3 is CASSLGQGGVSPLHF.

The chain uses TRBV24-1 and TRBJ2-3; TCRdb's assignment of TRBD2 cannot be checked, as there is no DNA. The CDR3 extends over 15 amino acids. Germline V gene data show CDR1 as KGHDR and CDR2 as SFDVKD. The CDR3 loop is CATSDLSTGRDTQYF.

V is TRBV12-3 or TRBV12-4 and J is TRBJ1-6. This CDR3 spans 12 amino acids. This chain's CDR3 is CAIGVGNSPLHF.

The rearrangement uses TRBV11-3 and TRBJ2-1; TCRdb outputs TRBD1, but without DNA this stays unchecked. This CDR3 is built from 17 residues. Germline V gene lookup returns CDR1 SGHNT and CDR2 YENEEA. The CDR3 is CASSPPGAGGPGNEQFF.

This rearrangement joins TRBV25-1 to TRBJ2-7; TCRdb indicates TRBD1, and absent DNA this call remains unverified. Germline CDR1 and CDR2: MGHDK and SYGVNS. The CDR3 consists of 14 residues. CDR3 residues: CASSERGRIHEQYF.

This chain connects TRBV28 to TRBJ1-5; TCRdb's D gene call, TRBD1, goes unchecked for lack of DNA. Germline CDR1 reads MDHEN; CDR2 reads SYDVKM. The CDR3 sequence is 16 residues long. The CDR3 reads CASTKYAGREDQPQHF.

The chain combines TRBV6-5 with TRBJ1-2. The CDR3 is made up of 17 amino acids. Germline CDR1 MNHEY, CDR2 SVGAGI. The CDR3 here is CASSFTAQPTTNYGYTF.

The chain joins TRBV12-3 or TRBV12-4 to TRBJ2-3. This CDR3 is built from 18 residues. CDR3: CASKVRWGNPHTTDTQYF.

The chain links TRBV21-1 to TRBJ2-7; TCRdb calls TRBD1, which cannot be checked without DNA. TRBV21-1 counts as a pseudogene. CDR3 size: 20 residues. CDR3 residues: CASSKPQHRDREGVNYEQYF.

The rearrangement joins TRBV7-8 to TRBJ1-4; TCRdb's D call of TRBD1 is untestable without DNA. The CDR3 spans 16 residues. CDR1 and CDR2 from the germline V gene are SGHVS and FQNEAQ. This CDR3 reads CASSRGLEGAAEKLFF.

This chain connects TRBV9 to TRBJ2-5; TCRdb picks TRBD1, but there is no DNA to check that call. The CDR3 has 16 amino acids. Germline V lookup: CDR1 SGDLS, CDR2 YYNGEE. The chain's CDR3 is CASSVAGQGAGETQYF.

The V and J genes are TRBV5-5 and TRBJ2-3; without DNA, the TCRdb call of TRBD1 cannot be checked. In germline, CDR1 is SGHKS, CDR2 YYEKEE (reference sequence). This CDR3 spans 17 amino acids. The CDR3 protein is CASSAQGTGGSTDTQYF.

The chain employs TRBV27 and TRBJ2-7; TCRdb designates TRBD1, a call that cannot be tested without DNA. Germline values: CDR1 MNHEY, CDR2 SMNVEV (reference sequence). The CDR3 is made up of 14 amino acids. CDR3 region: CASSLQGRSYEQYF.

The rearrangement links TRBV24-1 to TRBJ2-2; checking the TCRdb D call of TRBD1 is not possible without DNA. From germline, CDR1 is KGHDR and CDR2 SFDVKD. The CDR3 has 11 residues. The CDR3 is CATGGTGELFF.

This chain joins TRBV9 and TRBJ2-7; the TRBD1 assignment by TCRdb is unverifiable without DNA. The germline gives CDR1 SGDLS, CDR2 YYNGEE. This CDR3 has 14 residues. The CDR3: CASSETGGGDEQYF.

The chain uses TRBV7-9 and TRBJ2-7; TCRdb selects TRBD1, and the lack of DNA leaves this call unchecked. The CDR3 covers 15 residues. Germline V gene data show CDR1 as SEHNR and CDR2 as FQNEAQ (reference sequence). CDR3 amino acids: CASSLPPGAGLEQYF.

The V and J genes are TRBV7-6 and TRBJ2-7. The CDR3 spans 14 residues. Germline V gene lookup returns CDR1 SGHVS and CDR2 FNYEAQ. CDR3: CASSLETPTNEQYF.

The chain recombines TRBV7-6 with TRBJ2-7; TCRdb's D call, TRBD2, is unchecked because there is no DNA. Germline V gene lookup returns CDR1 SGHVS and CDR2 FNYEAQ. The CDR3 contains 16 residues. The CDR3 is CASSPTLAGENYEQYF. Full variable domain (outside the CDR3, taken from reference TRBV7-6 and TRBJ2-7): GAGVSQSPRYKVTKRGQDVALRCDPISGHVSLYWYRQALGQGPEFLTYFNYEAQQDKSGLPNDRFSAERPEGSISTLTIQRTEQRDSAMYRCASSPTLAGENYEQYFGPGTRLTVT.

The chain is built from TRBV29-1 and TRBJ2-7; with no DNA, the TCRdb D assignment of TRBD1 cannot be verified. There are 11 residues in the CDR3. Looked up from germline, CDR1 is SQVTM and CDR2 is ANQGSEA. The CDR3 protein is CSVSGIYEQYF.